The 31 T cell receptor beta chains reported below all come from one sample, sequenced in a study of blood T cell repertoires in COVID-19. Using immunoSEQ multiplex PCR, the repertoire was profiled, and TCRdb retains in-frame clones only, with some absent. The sample has about 110,000 clones, approximately 84% seen once; the top ten hold less than 2.5%. Sequences were obtained from peripheral blood. The origin of the receptors is a human donor in a cohort sampled during active COVID-19.

V and J are TRBV7-2 and TRBJ2-7, with D tentatively TRBD2 (6 bases). This CDR3 has 17 residues. Trimming left V 5 bases short and J 2 bases short, with 22 bases between. Germline V gene data show CDR1 as SGHTA and CDR2 as FQGNSA. CDR3 region: CASSLSQRVRDPYEQYF. In nucleotides, the CDR3 is TGTGCCAGCAGCCTATCCCAACGGGTGCGGGATCCCTACGAGCAGTACTTC.

This clone was counted only a few times. The chain links TRBV18 to TRBJ2-7, with 8 nucleotides matching TRBD1. The germline V gene has CDR1 KGHSH and CDR2 LQKENI. The CDR3 is made up of 16 amino acids. Germline trimming cut 3 bases from V and 2 bases from J; bases unmatched to any gene: 9. CDR3 DNA: TGTGCCAGCTCACCCCAGGGGGCCCAAACTCCCTACGAGCAGTACTTC. It translates to CASSPQGAQTPYEQYF.

The rearrangement links TRBV10-3 to TRBJ2-7, with 12 bases that match TRBD2. CDR3 size: 16 residues. Germline CDR1 is ENHRY and CDR2 is SYGVKD. J was trimmed by 3 bases and V by 0 bases; bases with no gene match: 3. CDR3 sequence (DNA): TGTGCCATCAGTGAGTCGTGGGGACTAGCGGGCTACGAGCAGTACTTC. Amino acid sequence: CAISESWGLAGYEQYF.

The chain combines TRBV19 with TRBJ2-1, with D possibly TRBD1 on 5 matching bases. V was cut by 6 bases and J by 6 bases, with 15 bases left in between. This CDR3 has 14 residues. From germline, CDR1 is LNHDA and CDR2 SQIVND (reference sequence). In nucleotides, the CDR3 is TGTGCCAGTAGCTTGTATGTTGGGGCCAATGAGCAGTTCTTC. It codes for CASSLYVGANEQFF.

The chain uses TRBV5-4 and TRBJ2-3; 7 bases are a match to TRBD2. Trimming at V came to 4 bases and at J to 2 bases, leaving 7 bases not matched to a gene. The CDR3 sequence is 15 residues long. The germline gives CDR1 SGHNT, CDR2 YYREEE (reference sequence). Here the CDR3 DNA reads TGTGCCAGCAGCCCGCGGGAGCGGTCCACAGATACGCAGTATTTT. This sequence encodes CASSPRERSTDTQYF.

This clone appeared many times. This sequence joins TRBV21-1 and TRBJ1-3; the D call in the table, TRBD1, was not verified against the DNA. TRBV21-1 corresponds to a pseudogene. This CDR3 is built from 19 residues. The CDR3 DNA reads TGTGCCAGCAGCAAAGCCCTAACAGGGGGCTTGAGTATTGGAAACACCATATATTTT. Protein sequence: CASSKALTGGLSIGNTIYF.

This clone was seen a few times. V gene TRBV12-2 combines with J gene TRBJ1-5; the table's D call, TRBD1, has no DNA check behind it. TRBV12-2 is recorded as a pseudogene. The CDR3 contains 18 residues. CDR3 amino acids: CASRMPPHGTDSNQPQHF. CDR3 DNA sequence: TGTGCAAGTCGCATGCCCCCGCATGGGACAGATAGCAATCAGCCCCAGCATTTT.

This clone was seen more than once but under ten times. The CDR3 region has the DNA TGTGCCAGCAGCTTAGCGATGAAACTTCAGGGTAACTATGGCTACACCTTC. Translating gives CASSLAMKLQGNYGYTF. The rearrangement links TRBV7-9 to TRBJ1-2, with a weak D call TRBD1 (5 bases). The CDR3 covers 17 residues. Trimming took off 0 bases at V and 1 base at J, with 15 bases between the two ends. CDR1 and CDR2 from the germline V gene are SEHNR and FQNEAQ (reference sequence).

The CDR3 nucleotides read TGTGCCAGCAGTTTAGACAGTTCCTACGAGCAGTACTTC. Its protein is CASSLDSSYEQYF. The V and J genes are TRBV12-3 or TRBV12-4 and TRBJ2-7, with no clear D. This CDR3 has 13 amino acids. Deletions cut 1 base from V and 1 base from J, with 5 bases between.

The chain carries TRBV18 and TRBJ2-7, with D perhaps TRBD1 (5 bases). The germline V gene has CDR1 KGHSH and CDR2 LQKENI. This CDR3 region has 14 residues. V was clipped by 6 bases and J by 6 bases, with 18 bases between them. The CDR3 reads CASSESRQGTEQYF. As DNA, the CDR3 is TGTGCCAGCTCCGAGTCGAGGCAGGGAACCGAGCAGTACTTC.

The V call is TRBV7-3, the J call TRBJ2-5; the match to TRBD2 covers 8 bases. Trimming removed 4 bases from V and 5 bases from J; junction bases left unmatched: 9. The CDR3 is 15 residues long. Per germline, CDR1 SGHTA and CDR2 FQGTGA. CDR3: CASSSSAGAWETQYF. The CDR3, as DNA: TGTGCCAGCAGCTCTTCAGCGGGGGCCTGGGAGACCCAGTACTTC.

V and J are TRBV15 and TRBJ2-1, with TRBD1 as a possible D gene (6 bases). The CDR3 covers 15 residues. Germline CDR1 LNHNV, CDR2 YYDKDF (reference sequence). Trimming pared 4 bases from V and 6 bases from J, leaving 16 bases between. CDR3 region: CATSTSRGRRNEQFF. CDR3 DNA sequence: TGTGCCACCAGCACTAGCAGGGGACGGCGCAATGAGCAGTTCTTC.

The chain links TRBV2 to TRBJ1-2, with 7 bases matching TRBD1. V gave up 6 bases and J gave up 7 bases; unmatched junction bases: 2. Germline V gene sequence: CDR1 SNHLY, CDR2 FYNNEI. The CDR3 sequence is 11 residues long. CDR3 amino acids: CASSPGGGYTF. The CDR3 nucleotides read TGTGCCAGCAGCCCAGGGGGTGGCTACACCTTC.

This chain uses TRBV18 with TRBJ1-2, with a tentative D call TRBD1 (5 bases). CDR3 length: 17 amino acids. CDR1 is KGHSH, CDR2 LQKENI, per germline. The V and J ends lost 0 bases and 5 bases respectively, with 19 bases between them. Here the CDR3 reads CASSPPFAQGGWYGYTF. In nucleotides, the CDR3 is TGTGCCAGCTCACCACCCTTCGCCCAGGGAGGATGGTATGGCTACACCTTC.

The CDR3 sequence is CASSPTYEQYF. The CDR3 bases are TGTGCCAGCAGCCCCACCTACGAGCAGTACTTC. The chain recombines TRBV2 with TRBJ2-7; D unresolved. The CDR3 consists of 11 residues. Deletions cut 6 bases from V and 2 bases from J, with 5 bases between. Germline CDR1 SNHLY, CDR2 FYNNEI.

The genes are TRBV27 and TRBJ2-7; D perhaps matches TRBD1 (5 bases). V was shortened by 5 bases and J by 2 bases, with 16 bases between the two germline ends. The CDR3 sequence is 15 residues long. In germline, CDR1 is MNHEY, CDR2 SMNVEV (reference sequence). CDR3 residues: CASSKGRTEAYEQYF. CDR3 coding DNA: TGTGCCAGCAGTAAGGGGCGGACGGAAGCCTACGAGCAGTACTTC.

The chain couples TRBV19 to TRBJ1-2; 7 bases are shared with TRBD1. V gave up 7 bases and J gave up 5 bases; unmatched junction bases: 19. The CDR3 covers 17 residues. The V gene's germline CDR1 is LNHDA and CDR2 SQIVND (reference sequence). In DNA, the CDR3 is TGTGCCAGTATCATTTCGGACAGGCACCGAGCGGTATATGGCTACACCTTC. Translation gives CASIISDRHRAVYGYTF.

This chain joins TRBV1 and TRBJ2-1; TRBD2, as called in the table, went unchecked against the DNA. TRBV1 is flagged as a pseudogene. The CDR3 spans 17 residues. Here the CDR3 DNA reads TGCACCAGCAGCCTCCTCTTAGCGGGAGTCTCCTACAATGAGCAGTTCTTC. It codes for CTSSLLLAGVSYNEQFF.

The chain has TRBV7-8 and TRBJ2-5; a possible D gene is TRBD1 (6 bases). The CDR3 loop spans 15 amino acids. Trimming took off 5 bases at V and 7 bases at J, with 20 bases between the two ends. The germline gives CDR1 SGHVS, CDR2 FQNEAQ. The CDR3, as DNA: TGTGCCAGCAGCAGAGCCGGGACACCGGTTCGGACCCAGTACTTC. Translation: CASSRAGTPVRTQYF.

The chain couples TRBV5-1 to TRBJ2-3; the D gene is possibly TRBD1 (6 bases). Trimming stripped 7 bases from V and 0 bases from J, with 9 bases between. CDR1 is SGHRS, CDR2 YFSETQ, per germline. This CDR3 is 13 amino acids long. CDR3 DNA: TGCGCCAGCGGGGGCCAAAGCACAGATACGCAGTATTTT. Translating it yields CASGGQSTDTQYF.

The genes are TRBV10-2 and TRBJ2-3, with 10 bases fitting TRBD2. This CDR3 has 15 amino acids. The V segment lost 6 bases and the J segment 5 bases; nucleotides outside the gene matches: 8. CDR1 is WSHSY, CDR2 SAAADI, per germline. CDR3: CASSRTSGLGDTQYF. The DNA of the CDR3 is TGCGCCAGCAGCCGGACTAGCGGTTTAGGAGATACGCAGTATTTT.

Only a few counts were recorded for this clone. This chain links TRBV20-1 with TRBJ1-1; no reliable D call. Germline values: CDR1 DFQATT, CDR2 SNEGSKA (reference sequence). V shed 4 bases and J shed 5 bases, with 5 bases lying between them. The CDR3 is 10 residues long. The CDR3 nucleotides read TGCAGTGCTATAAAAACTGAAGCTTTCTTT. This translates into CSAIKTEAFF.

The chain couples TRBV3-1 (or the pseudogene TRBV3-2) to TRBJ2-7; 8 bases are a match to TRBD1. Per the germline V gene, CDR1 is LGHDT and CDR2 is YNNKEL (reference sequence). The CDR3 extends over 14 amino acids. V shed 5 bases and J 3 bases; nucleotides not matched to a gene: 6. The CDR3 spells CASSNLQGGYEQYF. CDR3 nucleotide sequence: TGTGCCAGCAGCAACCTACAGGGGGGCTACGAGCAGTACTTC.

The rearrangement links TRBV27 to TRBJ1-1, with 7 bases lining up with TRBD1. V trimming: 4 bases; J trimming: 8 bases; junction bases outside the gene matches: 13. The CDR3 has 15 residues. Germline loops: CDR1 MNHEY, CDR2 SMNVEV (reference sequence). CDR3 region: CASSSYRGPQEEAFF. CDR3 DNA sequence: TGTGCCAGCAGTTCTTACAGGGGACCTCAGGAAGAAGCTTTCTTT.

The gene calls are TRBV3-1 (or the pseudogene TRBV3-2) and TRBJ1-1; no clear D gene. This CDR3 has 14 amino acids. V dropped 2 bases and J dropped 5 bases, with 12 bases sitting between them. Germline V gene lookup returns CDR1 LGHDT and CDR2 YNNKEL (reference sequence). DNA of the CDR3: TGTGCCAGCAGCCAACCGGCGGGAGCAACTGAAGCTTTCTTT. This encodes CASSQPAGATEAFF.

CDR3 region: CASSSDRGDEQYF. The CDR3 DNA follows: TGTGCCAGCAGCTCGGACAGGGGGGACGAGCAGTACTTC. The J gene is TRBJ2-7, the V gene TRBV11-2; 10 bases are a match to TRBD1. In germline, CDR1 is SGHAT, CDR2 FQNNGV. With V trimmed by 4 bases and J by 5 bases, 2 bases remained unmatched. The CDR3 contains 13 residues.

The J gene is TRBJ2-7, the V gene TRBV6-2 or TRBV6-3; 11 positions agree with TRBD2. V shed 2 bases and J 5 bases; nucleotides not matched to a gene: 5. CDR1 is MNHEY, CDR2 SVGEGT, per germline. The CDR3 extends over 15 amino acids. CDR3 coding DNA: TGTGCCAGCAGTTACGTGACTAGCGGGGCCAACGAGCAGTACTTC. It codes for CASSYVTSGANEQYF.

This sequence joins TRBV18 and TRBJ2-2; D call uncertain. CDR1 is KGHSH, CDR2 LQKENI, per germline. The CDR3 totals 17 residues. V lost 0 bases to trimming and J lost 0 bases, with 11 bases between them. The CDR3 here is CASSPPQRKANTGELFF. CDR3 sequence (DNA): TGTGCCAGCTCACCACCTCAGAGGAAGGCGAACACCGGGGAGCTGTTTTTT.

The V call is TRBV9, the J call TRBJ2-5; TRBD1 matches 9 bases. The CDR3 runs 14 residues. Germline values: CDR1 SGDLS, CDR2 YYNGEE. The junction had 5 bases not matched to a gene; V was cut back by 4 bases and J by 4 bases. CDR3 sequence reads: CASSLSTGGETQYF. The CDR3 DNA reads as TGTGCCAGCAGCCTATCGACAGGGGGAGAGACCCAGTACTTC.

This clone came up once. The chain employs TRBV6-2 or TRBV6-3 and TRBJ2-2; 8 positions match TRBD1. Unmatched junction bases numbered 7, after V lost 5 bases and J lost 5 bases. Germline V CDR1 and CDR2: MNHEY, SVGEGT. The CDR3 is 15 amino acids. CDR3 nucleotides: TGTGCCAGCAGTAAGGACAGGGTTCAAACCGGGGAGCTGTTTTTT. It yields the protein CASSKDRVQTGELFF.

The CDR3 DNA is TGTGCCAGCAGTTACGGTCAGGGCGGCACTGAAGCTTTCTTT. Translating gives CASSYGQGGTEAFF. This rearrangement joins TRBV6-2 or TRBV6-3 to TRBJ1-1; perhaps TRBD1 as D (5 bases). Trimming removed 2 bases from V and 4 bases from J, with 11 bases in between. The CDR3 covers 14 residues. CDR1 MNHEY and CDR2 SVGEGT come from the germline V gene.